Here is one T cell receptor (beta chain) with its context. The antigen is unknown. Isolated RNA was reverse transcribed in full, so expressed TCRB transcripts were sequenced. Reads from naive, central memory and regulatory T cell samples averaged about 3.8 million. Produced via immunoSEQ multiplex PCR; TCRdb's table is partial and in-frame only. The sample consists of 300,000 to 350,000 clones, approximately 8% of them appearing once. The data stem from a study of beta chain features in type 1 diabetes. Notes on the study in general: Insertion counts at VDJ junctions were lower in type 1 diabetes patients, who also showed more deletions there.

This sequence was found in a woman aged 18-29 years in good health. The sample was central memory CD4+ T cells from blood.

The DNA for the CDR3 is TGTGCCAGCAGTAGGGGCACAGATACGCAGTATTTT. Its protein product is CASSRGTDTQYF. V and J are TRBV6-5 and TRBJ2-3, with D hard to call. V was trimmed by 5 bases and J by 1 base, leaving 4 bases between them. The length of the CDR3 is 12 residues. Per the germline V gene, CDR1 is MNHEY and CDR2 is SVGAGI.